Sequencing of this T cell receptor (beta chain) was carried out in a study of blood T cell repertoires in COVID-19 (dated by TCRdb to 2019 to 2021). Context from the whole study: Collaborator samples came from the United States, Italy and Spain and covered acute and convalescent phases of COVID-19. The material from the prospective study consisted of cDNA or gDNA derived from T cells, B-cell-depleted T cells, or PBMCs. The dataset comprised deeply sampled blood TCRbeta repertoires from subjects exposed to, actively infected with, or recovered from COVID-19. A freely available public database, intended as a resource for researchers studying the immune response to SARS-CoV-2, is where the repertoires were released. Samples came from the ongoing ImmuneRACE study (first 160 participants) plus 1,254 subjects from 6 global collaborators. The sample metadata nearly always contained a de-identified subject ID, COVID-19 status, age in years and sex. HLA class I and class II types, where available, came from metadata supplied by the sample provider rather than from assay-based typing.

Paper-wide results and their limitations: Clinical and demographic metadata were provided uncurated, with the amount varying by source and participant.

As concerns this clone: This receptor's antigen is unknown. No qualities accompany the bases; no much larger clone lies one base away.

The germline V gene provides CDR1 SGHRS and CDR2 YFSETQ. Inclusive of the bounding cysteine and phenylalanine, the CDR3 is 12 residues long. Only CDR3 DNA remains: 36 bases, in frame from the first base. Trimming takes 7 bases from V and 3 bases from J, and the germline ends sit 7 bases apart. At one collaborating source in Seattle, patients were enrolled during active infection and were followed longitudinally through the course of disease. Whole blood was collected in K2EDTA tubes by collaborating institutions according to the institutions' own protocols. For TCRbeta analysis, collaborators shipped samples as frozen whole blood, isolated PBMCs, or DNA extracted from either of those sample types. The immunoSEQ Assay, a bias-controlled multiplex PCR, was used to amplify TCRbeta CDR3 regions from genomic DNA. For the original study's pipeline: The number of nucleated cells in each sample was estimated from the amplification of reference gene primers within the assay. To quantify the absolute abundance of each unique TCRbeta CDR3 rearrangement, sequence reads were collapsed and filtered. For each sample, productive Simpson clonality was calculated as the square root of Simpson's diversity index over productive rearrangements. TCRdb obtained this table from immuneACCESS and retained in-frame rearrangements with V and J assigned. These tables miss some clones; where compared with another copy, unresolved V genes account for less than half of the shortfall, and the remainder is unexplained. V, J and clone size are taken as reported in that table, and D and trimming were inferred from the DNA itself. For this sample there are 270,000 or so clones; about nine tenths appear just once. Of the sample, more than 10% is held by the ten largest clones.

The chain is assembled from TRBV5-1 and TRBJ2-2; a weak D assignment points to TRBD1 (6 bases agree). This clonotype originated in a woman in her thirties with COVID-19, enrolled during active disease. The sample comprised peripheral blood. DNA sequence: TGCGCCAGCCACAGGGACACCGGGGAGCTGTTTTTT. Its protein reads: CASHRDTGELFF. The variable domain in full, with residues beyond the CDR3 obtained from the reference TRBV5-1 and TRBJ2-2 genes, is KAGVTQTPRYLIKTRGQQVTLSCSPISGHRSVSWYQQTPGQGLQFLFEYFSETQRNKGNFPGRFSGRQFSNSRSEMNVSTLELGDSALYLCASHRDTGELFFGEGSRLTVL.